Shown below are 8 T cell receptor beta chains from a single sample sequenced in a study of Ad26.COV2.S vaccination and SARS-CoV-2 variants. As for treatment: approximately 18 received Ad26.COV2.S at low or high dose, single or two shots; several received placebo; per-sample allocation not given. Samples came from day 63 after the first vaccine or placebo injection. Generated by immunoSEQ multiplex PCR, the TCRdb table keeps only in-frame clones and is missing some. Among some 340,000 clones listed, about 86% were seen once. The specimen was peripheral blood, collected in a trial of Ad26.COV2.S vaccine versus placebo. All receptors derive from a person between 18 and 59 years old who received the Ad26.COV2.S COVID-19 vaccine or a placebo.

The chain carries TRBV5-6 and TRBJ1-5; TRBD1 matches 9 bases. The junction had 7 bases not matched to a gene; V was cut back by 0 bases and J by 3 bases. Per germline, CDR1 SGHDT and CDR2 YYEEEE. The CDR3 is 17 residues long. The CDR3 region is CASSLGRRTGDNQPQHF. The DNA for the CDR3 is TGTGCCAGCAGCTTGGGGCGCCGGACAGGGGACAATCAGCCCCAGCATTTT.

The rearrangement uses TRBV4-1 and TRBJ2-7; weak D call: TRBD2 (7 bases). This CDR3 has 17 amino acids. V was pared by 0 bases and J by 1 base, with 16 bases between. Germline CDR1 reads MGHRA; CDR2 reads YSYEKL. The CDR3 is CASSQDNGGGRSYEQYF. The CDR3, as DNA: TGCGCCAGCAGCCAAGATAATGGCGGGGGCAGATCCTACGAGCAGTACTTC.

This clone has just a few counts. The chain has TRBV6-2 or TRBV6-3 and TRBJ2-7, with D hard to call. CDR1 and CDR2 from the germline V gene are MNHEY and SVGEGT. Trimming removed 0 bases at V and 0 bases at J, with 12 bases between. The CDR3 is made up of 16 amino acids. CDR3 DNA sequence: TGTGCCAGCAGTTACTCGAGTAGAAAAAACTCCTACGAGCAGTACTTC. Its protein product is CASSYSSRKNSYEQYF.

V gene TRBV7-2 combines with J gene TRBJ1-5; no firm D call. This CDR3 has 15 amino acids. CDR1 SGHTA and CDR2 FQGNSA come from the germline V gene. Trimming cost V 1 base and J 5 bases, with 12 bases left between them. The chain's CDR3 is CASSLGHVGHQPQHF. In DNA, the CDR3 is TGTGCCAGCAGCTTAGGACACGTTGGGCATCAGCCCCAGCATTTT.

V is TRBV7-9 and J is TRBJ1-2, with 8 bases fitting TRBD1. The CDR3 totals 14 residues. CDR1 is SEHNR, CDR2 FQNEAQ, per germline (reference sequence). With 5 bases clipped from V and 6 bases from J, the junction kept 8 bases outside the gene matches. The CDR3 DNA follows: TGTGCCAGCAGCCATGGACAGGGACAGAATGGCTACACCTTC. This sequence encodes CASSHGQGQNGYTF.

This sequence joins TRBV11-2 and TRBJ1-3; D remains ambiguous. Trimming took off 1 base at V and 3 bases at J, with 7 bases between the two ends. Germline CDR1 is SGHAT and CDR2 is FQNNGV. The CDR3 spans 14 residues. The CDR3 region has the DNA TGTGCCAGCAGCTTAGGAGGGTTTGGAAACACCATATATTTT. Residues: CASSLGGFGNTIYF.

The genes are TRBV27 and TRBJ1-3; D ambiguous. V was clipped by 5 bases and J by 0 bases, with 11 bases between them. Germline V gene lookup returns CDR1 MNHEY and CDR2 SMNVEV (reference sequence). The length of the CDR3 is 15 residues. The CDR3 DNA sequence: TGTGCCAGCAGTCGTAACATTGGCTCTGGAAACACCATATATTTT. The encoded protein is CASSRNIGSGNTIYF.

This clone was counted a single time. This sequence joins TRBV4-1 and TRBJ2-3; tentatively, D is TRBD1 (6 bases). The ends were cut back, 6 bases at V and 0 bases at J, with 13 bases in the middle. CDR3 size: 15 residues. Germline lookup yields CDR1 MGHRA and CDR2 YSYEKL. The CDR3 DNA follows: TGCGCCAGCAGGTCAGGGGCGCCCAGCACAGATACGCAGTATTTT. It encodes CASRSGAPSTDTQYF.